The clone carrying this TCR beta chain was counted a few times. No antigen is known for it. This record belongs to a study of response to subunit inactivated influenza vaccine. Study results and limitations: The authors proposed limited new T cell recruitment per seasonal influenza vaccination.

Via MiXCR, TCRdb re-called the RT-PCR reads, giving one row per CDR3 protein. The sample consists of roughly 650,000 distinct CDR3 sequences, 14% of them appearing once. The sequencing used PBMCs from blood, collected less than 15 days before vaccination. The origin of this receptor is a man in his fifties or sixties who received an inactivated influenza vaccine.

This CDR3 reads CATVEGLSSYNEQFF. The CDR3 coding sequence is TGTGCCACGGTCGAGGGACTCAGCTCCTACAATGAGCAGTTCTTC. The chain joins TRBV6-1 to TRBJ2-1, with D maybe TRBD2 (6 bases). CDR3 size: 15 residues. Trimming took 10 bases from V and 0 from J, leaving 16 bases between them. In germline, CDR1 is MNHNS, CDR2 SASEGT.